This TCR beta chain comes out of a study of graft-versus-host responses after intestinal transplantation. About the study: Recipients across the board were started on anti-thymocyte globulin induction, then kept on tacrolimus and steroids for approximately three years.

Irradiated, violet-dye-labeled stimulators (approximately 200,000) were plated alongside approximately 200,000 CFSE-labeled responders. In this sample, this clone turned up a few times. The data were produced by immunoSEQ multiplex PCR, yet TCRdb's version contains in-frame clones alone and is incomplete. The sample includes about 21,000 clones, 40% to 45% of them seen just once. The CDR3 loop spans 17 amino acids. Regarding the study as a whole: Early HvG declines after transplant were associated with peak circulating GvH clone levels.

The V and J genes are TRBV7-5 and TRBJ2-1; the table's TRBD2 call for D was not verified on the DNA. TRBV7-5 is a documented pseudogene. The receptor was isolated from a human patient who received an intestinal transplant. Specimen: alloreactive CD8+ T cells from a mixed lymphocyte reaction culture, collected before intestinal transplant. The subset was: CFSE-low proliferating T cells sorted from roughly 6-day pre-transplant mixed lymphocyte reaction (GvH or HvG direction). CDR3 region: CARSLAPPSGRTNEQFF. The CDR3, as DNA: TGTGCCAGAAGCTTAGCGCCTCCTAGCGGGAGGACCAATGAGCAGTTCTTC.